What follows are 26 T cell receptor beta chains derived from one specimen sequenced in a study of technical replicates of blood from a handful of donors. The assay was immunoSEQ multiplex PCR, and TCRdb's table has in-frame clones only and misses some. The sample records approximately 92,000 clones, around 95% being singletons. The sample consisted of T cells isolated from PBMCs. The source of these receptors is a human donor in good health.

V gene TRBV5-4 combines with J gene TRBJ2-1; tentative D call: TRBD2 (6 bases). CDR3 length equals 16 residues. The V end lost 4 bases, the J end lost 1 base, and 15 bases lay between the germline ends. Germline V gene sequence: CDR1 SGHNT, CDR2 YYREEE (reference sequence). For the CDR3, the DNA is TGTGCCAGCAGCCGAGTTGGACTAAATTCCTACAATGAGCAGTTCTTC. This sequence encodes CASSRVGLNSYNEQFF.

The V gene is TRBV14, the J gene TRBJ1-2; tentatively, D is TRBD1 (5 bases). Germline lookup yields CDR1 SGHDN and CDR2 FVKESK. This CDR3 has 14 residues. Trimming took 4 bases from V and 2 from J, leaving 11 bases between them. The DNA of the CDR3 is TGTGCCAGCAGCCCCGGGGGTGGCAACTATGGCTACACCTTC. Its protein product is CASSPGGGNYGYTF.

The V and J genes are TRBV29-1 and TRBJ2-7, with D possibly matching TRBD1 (6 bases). Germline lookup yields CDR1 SQVTM and CDR2 ANQGSEA. The length of the CDR3 is 13 residues. The V end was cut by 7 bases, the J end by 0 bases, with 13 bases between. DNA for the CDR3: TGCAGCGCCTCACAGGGCTACTCCTACGAGCAGTACTTC. Translating gives CSASQGYSYEQYF.

The V and J genes are TRBV19 and TRBJ2-2; 9 bases are a match to TRBD1. This CDR3 spans 16 amino acids. J gave up 3 bases and V 3 bases, and 5 bases lay outside the gene matches. Germline loops: CDR1 LNHDA, CDR2 SQIVND (reference sequence). The CDR3 DNA is TGTGCCAGTAGTATTTCGGACAGGGGATACACCGGGGAGCTGTTTTTT. Translating gives CASSISDRGYTGELFF. Together with reference TRBV19 and TRBJ2-2, the CDR3 gives the full variable domain: DGGITQSPKYLFRKEGQNVTLSCEQNLNHDAMYWYRQDPGQGLRLIYYSQIVNDFQKGDIAEGYSVSREKKESFPLTVTSAQKNPTAFYLCASSISDRGYTGELFFGEGSRLTVL.

The DNA of the CDR3 is TGCGCCAGCAGGAGTCCGGGACAGGGTTACACCGGGGAGCTGTTTTTT. Translated: CASRSPGQGYTGELFF. The genes are TRBV5-1 and TRBJ2-2, with 9 positions matching TRBD1. V lost 5 bases, J lost 3 bases, and 8 bases stayed unmatched. In germline, CDR1 is SGHRS, CDR2 YFSETQ. The CDR3 has 16 residues.

J is TRBJ1-3 and V is TRBV5-6; 7 nucleotides align to TRBD1. The junction had 13 bases not matched to a gene; V was cut back by 7 bases and J by 0 bases. CDR1 is SGHDT, CDR2 YYEEEE, per germline. This CDR3 region has 17 residues. Written as DNA, the CDR3 is TGTGCCAGCGGACCACAGGGGCCACAACTCTCTGGAAACACCATATATTTT. Protein sequence: CASGPQGPQLSGNTIYF.

The chain combines TRBV4-2 with TRBJ2-1; 9 bases agree with TRBD1. Germline loops: CDR1 LGHNA, CDR2 YNFKEQ. The ends lost 3 bases at V and 1 base at J; junction bases unmatched: 7. This CDR3 region has 17 residues. The CDR3 reads CASSHPGTGPSYNEQFF. The DNA of the CDR3 is TGTGCCAGCAGCCACCCCGGGACAGGGCCTTCCTACAATGAGCAGTTCTTC.

The V gene is TRBV7-8, the J gene TRBJ1-5; D uncertain. V lost 10 bases and J 5 bases, leaving 12 bases between the germline ends. The CDR3 contains 12 residues. Germline values: CDR1 SGHVS, CDR2 FQNEAQ. CDR3 nucleotides: TGTGCCACCTCAGGAGGCGATCAGCCCCAGCATTTT. It encodes CATSGGDQPQHF. Based on the CDR3 plus reference TRBV7-8 and TRBJ1-5, the full variable domain is GAGVSQSPRYKVAKRGQDVALRCDPISGHVSLFWYQQALGQGPEFLTYFQNEAQLDKSGLPSDRFFAERPEGSVSTLKIQRTQQEDSAVYLCATSGGDQPQHFGDGTRLSIL.

This CDR3 is CASRDVLRGTQYF. In DNA form, the CDR3 reads TGCGCCAGCAGAGACGTCTTACGGGGGACCCAGTACTTC. The rearrangement joins TRBV5-1 to TRBJ2-5; TRBD2 might be the D (5 bases). Germline V gives CDR1 SGHRS, CDR2 YFSETQ. The CDR3 sequence is 13 residues long. The V end was cut by 5 bases, the J end by 7 bases, with 15 bases between.

The V gene is TRBV11-3, the J gene TRBJ2-7, with TRBD1 matching 8 bases. The germline V gene has CDR1 SGHNT and CDR2 YENEEA. This CDR3 has 15 residues. After removal of 4 bases from V and 0 bases from J, the junction contained 5 bases not matched to a gene. The CDR3 nucleotides read TGTGCCAGCAGCTCCCGGGGACAGGCCTCCTACGAGCAGTACTTC. Its translation is CASSSRGQASYEQYF.

The CDR3 DNA reads TGTGCCAGCAGCTTAGCGCCTAGCGGGGGCGTAGATACGCAGTATTTT. As protein: CASSLAPSGGVDTQYF. V gene TRBV7-8 combines with J gene TRBJ2-3; 10 bases map to TRBD2. Per the germline V gene, CDR1 is SGHVS and CDR2 is FQNEAQ. The trim removed 0 bases at V and 5 bases at J, leaving 5 bases unmatched. The CDR3 spans 16 residues.

The CDR3 here is CASSLALTGPNEKLFF. CDR3 bases: TGCGCCAGCAGCTTGGCCCTGACAGGACCTAATGAAAAACTGTTTTTT. The J gene is TRBJ1-4, the V gene TRBV5-1; the D gene is possibly TRBD1 (6 bases). CDR3 size: 16 residues. Trimming stripped 0 bases from V and 3 bases from J, with 12 bases between. Germline V gene data show CDR1 as SGHRS and CDR2 as YFSETQ. The full variable domain, completed using reference TRBV5-1 and TRBJ1-4, is KAGVTQTPRYLIKTRGQQVTLSCSPISGHRSVSWYQQTPGQGLQFLFEYFSETQRNKGNFPGRFSGRQFSNSRSEMNVSTLELGDSALYLCASSLALTGPNEKLFFGSGTQLSVL.

The chain joins TRBV13 to TRBJ1-5, with D maybe TRBD1 (5 bases). CDR1 PRHDT and CDR2 FYEKMQ come from the germline V gene (reference sequence). Trimming took off 5 bases at V and 5 bases at J, with 10 bases between the two ends. The CDR3 loop spans 13 amino acids. The CDR3 DNA reads TGTGCCAGCAGCCGGGGGGAGGATCAGCCCCAGCATTTT. Translated, it gives CASSRGEDQPQHF.

V usage is TRBV6-5 and J usage is TRBJ1-3; the D is unclear. The CDR3 extends over 13 amino acids. The V gene lost 0 bases and the J gene lost 6 bases, with 6 bases spanning the gap. Per the germline V gene, CDR1 is MNHEY and CDR2 is SVGAGI. The CDR3 nucleotides are TGTGCCAGCAGTTACTCGTCTTTAAACACCATATATTTT. Translation: CASSYSSLNTIYF.

The rearrangement joins TRBV29-1 to TRBJ1-2; weak D call: TRBD1 (6 bases). Trimming removed 3 bases at V and 1 base at J, with 12 bases between. This CDR3 spans 14 amino acids. CDR1 is SQVTM, CDR2 ANQGSEA, per germline. This chain's CDR3 is CSVDSSGVNYGYTF. CDR3 nucleotides: TGCAGCGTTGATAGTTCAGGGGTTAACTATGGCTACACCTTC.

The chain has TRBV6-1 and TRBJ1-2; 7 positions match TRBD1. Looked up from germline, CDR1 is MNHNS and CDR2 is SASEGT. The CDR3 runs 13 residues. The V gene end was trimmed by 7 bases and the J gene end by 5 bases; junction bases not matched to a gene: 7. The CDR3 region is CASNPGQLYGYTF. The CDR3 DNA is TGTGCCAGCAACCCGGGACAGCTATATGGCTACACCTTC.

CDR3 region: CASSGGTESYEQYF. CDR3 DNA sequence: TGCGCCAGCAGCGGCGGGACAGAGTCCTACGAGCAGTACTTC. J is TRBJ2-7 and V is TRBV5-1; D might be TRBD1 (7 bases). The CDR3 has 14 residues. Between the trimmed V and J ends, which lost 4 bases and 1 base, there was a span of 12 bases. The germline V gene encodes CDR1 SGHRS and CDR2 YFSETQ.

The V call is TRBV5-1, the J call TRBJ2-7, with a possible D match to TRBD2 (5 bases). The V end lost 0 bases, the J end lost 1 base, and 11 bases lay between the germline ends. There are 15 residues in the CDR3. CDR1 SGHRS and CDR2 YFSETQ come from the germline V gene. The CDR3 coding sequence is TGCGCCAGCAGCTTGGCGGAGACGGGGTCCTACGAGCAGTACTTC. It translates to CASSLAETGSYEQYF.

Comment on this clone: Its ends do not fully match the called genes, so a read error is possible. The CDR3 bases are TGTGCTAGCAGCCGGGGACAGCCCACAGATACGCAGTATTTT. Its protein is CASSRGQPTDTQYF. This chain connects TRBV7-7 to TRBJ2-3; 7 nucleotides line up with TRBD1. Germline CDR1 and CDR2: SSHAT and FNYEAQ (reference sequence). The CDR3 length is 14 residues.

CDR3 residues: CASSLNGQGAQETQYF. The CDR3 coding sequence is TGTGCCAGCAGCTTAAACGGACAGGGGGCACAAGAGACCCAGTACTTC. The chain has TRBV7-3 and TRBJ2-5; TRBD1 matches at 11 bases. Germline V gives CDR1 SGHTA, CDR2 FQGTGA. The CDR3 has 16 residues. Unmatched junction bases numbered 3, after V lost 1 base and J lost 2 bases.

V gene TRBV4-1 combines with J gene TRBJ2-1, with 13 bases that match TRBD2. The ends lost 1 base at V and 5 bases at J; junction bases unmatched: 11. CDR1 and CDR2 from the germline V gene are MGHRA and YSYEKL. The CDR3 runs 19 residues. CDR3 amino acids: CASSQVLAGGPVMNNEQFF. DNA for the CDR3: TGCGCCAGCAGCCAAGTACTAGCGGGGGGGCCGGTGATGAACAATGAGCAGTTCTTC.

V usage is TRBV27 and J usage is TRBJ2-1; 14 bases are shared with TRBD2. The CDR3 runs 15 residues. Germline assignment: CDR1 MNHEY and CDR2 SMNVEV (reference sequence). V trimming: 9 bases; J trimming: 9 bases; junction bases outside the gene matches: 10. Here the CDR3 reads CARGTSGRRGSEQFF. CDR3 DNA: TGTGCCAGAGGGACTAGCGGGAGAAGGGGTTCTGAGCAGTTCTTC.

Here the CDR3 DNA reads TGTGCCAGCAGCCTTTTTGGGGGAGGGATAGAGACCCAGTACTTC. Translation gives CASSLFGGGIETQYF. The chain carries TRBV9 and TRBJ2-5; 7 nucleotides align to TRBD2. Germline CDR1 reads SGDLS; CDR2 reads YYNGEE. This CDR3 contains 15 residues. V trimming: 4 bases; J trimming: 4 bases; junction bases outside the gene matches: 10.

In DNA form, the CDR3 reads TGTGCCAGCAGCTTCGGGGTCGCGCAGGGGGCGGGCGTCACTGAAGCTTTCTTT. Amino acid sequence: CASSFGVAQGAGVTEAFF. The chain joins TRBV5-4 to TRBJ1-1; 8 nucleotides match TRBD1. Germline V gene lookup returns CDR1 SGHNT and CDR2 YYREEE (reference sequence). CDR3 length: 18 residues. V was pared by 2 bases and J by 4 bases, with 16 bases of the junction left unmatched.

The V and J genes are TRBV4-1 and TRBJ2-7; D might be TRBD1 (6 bases). The V and J ends lost 4 bases and 2 bases respectively, with 21 bases between them. Germline V gene sequence: CDR1 MGHRA, CDR2 YSYEKL. This CDR3 has 17 amino acids. This chain's CDR3 is CASSPVETGMNAYEQYF. CDR3 nucleotide sequence: TGCGCCAGCAGCCCTGTGGAAACAGGGATGAATGCCTACGAGCAGTACTTC.

This chain uses TRBV7-9 with TRBJ1-2; D uncertain. This CDR3 is 13 amino acids long. The germline V and J ends were trimmed by 1 base and 6 bases, with 9 bases remaining between them. Looked up from germline, CDR1 is SEHNR and CDR2 is FQNEAQ (reference sequence). CDR3 in DNA: TGTGCCAGCAGCTTAGGGCCAGGCGATGGCTACACCTTC. Translation: CASSLGPGDGYTF.